This T cell receptor (beta chain) was found in a study of cytomegalovirus exposure and HLA in healthy donors. This CDR3 has 15 amino acids. CDR1 SGDLS and CDR2 YYNGEE come from the germline V gene. Unmatched junction bases numbered 5, after V lost 4 bases and J lost 7 bases. A note on this clone: The antigen remains undetermined.

Both 60 Vbeta primers and 13 Jbeta primers went into the PCR. The protocol was immunoSEQ multiplex PCR, while the TCRdb copy is restricted to in-frame clones and leaves out a portion. The sample lists around 200,000 clones, approximately 85% seen once, with about 2% in the top ten. Findings of the study overall: A later analysis reportedly found that, within productive TCRs, an Asian-associated ancestry cluster had fewer N-insertions than the mean observed across the approximately 700 donors. Later work found that TCR association rates differed between HLA loci; DRB1 had the most and HLA-C the fewest. Later analysis demonstrated an association between a missense DCLRE1C variant and TCR beta V- and J-gene trimming.

The material sequenced was PBMCs. The chain has TRBV9 and TRBJ1-6; 10 bases fit TRBD1. This TCR derives from a woman in her 50s in good health and CMV-seronegative. CDR3 in DNA: TGTGCCAGCAGCATCTCGACAGGGGGCAATTCACCCCTCCACTTT. It translates to CASSISTGGNSPLHF.